Below, one T cell receptor beta chain is given with its context. The antigen remains undetermined. Germline V gene lookup returns CDR1 SGHTA and CDR2 FQGNSA. V was trimmed by 1 base and J by 3 bases, leaving 10 bases between them. The CDR3 contains 14 residues. The record originates from a study of OX40 agonist ivuxolimab in advanced cancers. The wider study: It was permissible to have had prior anti-PD-1, anti-PD-L1 or anti-CTLA-4 therapy, and around 41% had some.

Study-wide results and caveats: Patients who responded partially at 0.1-3.0 mg/kg showed clonal expansion ranking among the lowest.

Only in-frame clones appear in the TCRdb table, and some are missing; sequencing was by immunoSEQ multiplex PCR. The sample includes about 61,000 clones, under 85% of them seen just once. The TCR comes from an adult with an advanced solid tumor such as melanoma, head and neck, liver or kidney cancer. Sequenced material: CD4+ or CD8+ T cells sorted from blood, taken in a trial of the OX40 agonist ivuxolimab. The chain links TRBV7-2 to TRBJ2-7; D remains ambiguous. The CDR3 protein is CASSLGGNDYEQYF. The CDR3 DNA follows: TGTGCCAGCAGCTTAGGGGGAAACGACTACGAGCAGTACTTC.